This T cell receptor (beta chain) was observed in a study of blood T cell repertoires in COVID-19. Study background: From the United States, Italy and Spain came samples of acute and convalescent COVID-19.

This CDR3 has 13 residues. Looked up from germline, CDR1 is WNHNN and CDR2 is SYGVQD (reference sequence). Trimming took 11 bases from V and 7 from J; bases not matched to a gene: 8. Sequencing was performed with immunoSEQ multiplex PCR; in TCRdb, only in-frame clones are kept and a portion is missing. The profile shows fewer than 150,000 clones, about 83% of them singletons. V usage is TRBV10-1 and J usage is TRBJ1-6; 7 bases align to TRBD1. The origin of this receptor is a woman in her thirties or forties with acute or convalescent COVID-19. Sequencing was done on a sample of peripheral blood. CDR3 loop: CADKDRENSPLHF. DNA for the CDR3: TGCGCCGATAAAGACAGGGAAAATTCACCCCTCCACTTT.